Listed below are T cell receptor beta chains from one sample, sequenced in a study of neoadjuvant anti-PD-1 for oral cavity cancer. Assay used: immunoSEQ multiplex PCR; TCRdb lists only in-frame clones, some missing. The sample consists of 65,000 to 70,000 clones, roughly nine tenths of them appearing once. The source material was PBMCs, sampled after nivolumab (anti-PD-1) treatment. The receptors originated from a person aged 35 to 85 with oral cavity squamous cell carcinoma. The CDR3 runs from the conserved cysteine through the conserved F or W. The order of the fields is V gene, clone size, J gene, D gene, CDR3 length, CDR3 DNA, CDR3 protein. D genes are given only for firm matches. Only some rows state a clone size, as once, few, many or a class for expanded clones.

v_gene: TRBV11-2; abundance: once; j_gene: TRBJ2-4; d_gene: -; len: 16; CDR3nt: TGTGCCAGCAGCCCCGGGACCTTTAGGGACAAAAACATTCAGTACTTC; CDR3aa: CASSPGTFRDKNIQYF
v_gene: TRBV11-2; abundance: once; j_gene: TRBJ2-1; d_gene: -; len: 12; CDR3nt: TGTGCCAGCAGCTTAGGTCGGAATGAGCAGTTCTTC; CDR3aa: CASSLGRNEQFF
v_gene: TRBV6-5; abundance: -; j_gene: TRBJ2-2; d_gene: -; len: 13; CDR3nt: TGTGCCAGCAGAAAAGGGGGAGCCGGGGAGCTGTTTTTT; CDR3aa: CASRKGGAGELFF
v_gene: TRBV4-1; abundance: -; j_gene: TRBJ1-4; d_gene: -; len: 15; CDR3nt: TGCGCCAGCAGCCAGATCGGGTTGATTAATGAAAAACTGTTTTTT; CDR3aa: CASSQIGLINEKLFF
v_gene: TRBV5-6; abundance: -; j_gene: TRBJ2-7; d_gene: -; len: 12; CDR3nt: TGTGCCAGCACAAGTCTTCGAGGCGAGCAGTACTTC; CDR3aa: CASTSLRGEQYF
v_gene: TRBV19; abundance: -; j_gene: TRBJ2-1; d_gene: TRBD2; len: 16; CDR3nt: TGTGCCAGTAGTACGGGGACTAGCGGGAGACCTTATGAGCAGTTCTTC; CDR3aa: CASSTGTSGRPYEQFF
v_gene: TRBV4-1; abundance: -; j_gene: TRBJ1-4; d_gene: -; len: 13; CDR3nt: TGCGCCAGCAGCCAAGCGGTTAATGAAAAACTGTTTTTT; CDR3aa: CASSQAVNEKLFF
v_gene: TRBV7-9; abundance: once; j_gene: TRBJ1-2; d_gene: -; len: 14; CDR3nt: TGTGCCAGCAGCCTAATGGCAGGGATTGCTGGCTACACCTTC; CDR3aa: CASSLMAGIAGYTF
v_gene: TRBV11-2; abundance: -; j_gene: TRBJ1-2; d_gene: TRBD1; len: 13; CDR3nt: TGTGCCAGCAGCGTCGGACAGGGGCGAGGCTACACCTTC; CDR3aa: CASSVGQGRGYTF
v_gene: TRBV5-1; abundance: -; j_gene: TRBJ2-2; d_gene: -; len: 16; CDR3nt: TGCGCCAGCAGCTTGGCCGGAGGGGCGAACACCGGGGAGCTGTTTTTT; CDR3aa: CASSLAGGANTGELFF